Below are 26 T cell receptor beta chains sequenced from a single sample in a study of PD-L1 blockade in urothelial cancer. The table came from immunoSEQ multiplex PCR; TCRdb's copy has only in-frame clones and leaves some out. The top ten hold 2.5% to 3.5% of the sample, which has around 56,000 clones, roughly 84% seen once. The source was PBMCs, collected around atezolizumab (anti-PD-L1) treatment. The receptors originated from a man aged 50 to 60 with urothelial cancer.

V gene TRBV30 combines with J gene TRBJ2-7, with D possibly matching TRBD1 (6 bases). This CDR3 spans 14 amino acids. Deletions cut 3 bases from V and 2 bases from J, with 14 bases between. Germline V gives CDR1 GTSNPN, CDR2 SVGIG (reference sequence). In DNA, the CDR3 is TGTGCCTGGAGCCGACCGGACAGAACCTACGAGCAGTACTTC. Translated: CAWSRPDRTYEQYF.

The chain combines TRBV7-6 with TRBJ1-4; 7 positions match TRBD1. The trim removed 5 bases at V and 8 bases at J, leaving 14 bases unmatched. The CDR3 runs to 16 residues. Germline CDR1 SGHVS, CDR2 FNYEAQ. CDR3 residues: CASSRGQAILGEKLFF. As DNA, the CDR3 is TGTGCCAGCAGCCGTGGACAGGCTATCTTGGGGGAAAAACTGTTTTTT.

The V gene is TRBV4-1, the J gene TRBJ2-5; possible D gene TRBD2, 5 bases. V was trimmed by 5 bases and J by 1 base, leaving 23 bases between them. Germline V gene lookup returns CDR1 MGHRA and CDR2 YSYEKL. The CDR3 extends over 18 amino acids. The CDR3 protein is CASSAEAEGRRTQETQYF. CDR3 bases: TGCGCCAGCAGCGCAGAGGCAGAGGGAAGACGGACCCAAGAGACCCAGTACTTC.

The J gene is TRBJ1-1, the V gene TRBV5-6, with D tentatively TRBD1 (6 bases). V lost 2 bases and J 3 bases, leaving 11 bases between the germline ends. In germline, CDR1 is SGHDT, CDR2 YYEEEE. This CDR3 comprises 14 residues. The CDR3 is CASSFYRDDTEAFF. CDR3 sequence (DNA): TGTGCCAGCAGCTTTTACAGGGACGACACTGAAGCTTTCTTT.

The chain couples TRBV19 to TRBJ1-1, with 7 bases identical to TRBD1. This CDR3 has 13 amino acids. Germline lookup yields CDR1 LNHDA and CDR2 SQIVND (reference sequence). The ends lost 6 bases at V and 5 bases at J; junction bases unmatched: 6. The CDR3 spells CASRQQGKTEAFF. The DNA for the CDR3 is TGTGCCAGTAGGCAACAGGGGAAGACTGAAGCTTTCTTT.

The rearrangement links TRBV5-6 to TRBJ2-2, with a possible D match to TRBD1 (6 bases). The ends were cut back, 4 bases at V and 8 bases at J, with 9 bases in the middle. The CDR3 contains 12 residues. Germline CDR1 SGHDT, CDR2 YYEEEE. The CDR3 loop reads CASSTRGGELFF. CDR3 bases: TGTGCCAGCAGCACCAGGGGAGGGGAGCTGTTTTTT. Full variable domain (rest looked up from reference TRBV5-6 and TRBJ2-2): DAGVTQSPTHLIKTRGQQVTLRCSPKSGHDTVSWYQQALGQGPQFIFQYYEEEERQRGNFPDRFSGHQFPNYSSELNVNALLLGDSALYLCASSTRGGELFFGEGSRLTVL.

This chain links TRBV28 with TRBJ2-5; the D gene is possibly TRBD2 (5 bases). V dropped 4 bases and J dropped 5 bases, with 14 bases sitting between them. The CDR3 runs to 14 residues. Looked up from germline, CDR1 is MDHEN and CDR2 is SYDVKM. CDR3 bases: TGTGCCAGCAGTTCCCCCGGGGTCGCGGAGACCCAGTACTTC. Encoded protein: CASSSPGVAETQYF.

In this sample, this clone turned up once. The chain uses TRBV6-6 and TRBJ2-2, with D tentatively TRBD2 (6 bases). In germline, CDR1 is MNHNY, CDR2 SVGAGI (reference sequence). This CDR3 region has 15 residues. Trimming cost V 1 base and J 6 bases, with 12 bases left between them. DNA for the CDR3: TGTGCCAGCAGTTACTTTCCGGAGGGCGCCGGGGAGCTGTTTTTT. It yields the protein CASSYFPEGAGELFF.

The chain recombines TRBV5-1 with TRBJ2-2; 8 bases are a match to TRBD2. Germline V gene lookup returns CDR1 SGHRS and CDR2 YFSETQ. The CDR3 is 15 amino acids. With V trimmed by 5 bases and J by 3 bases, 6 bases remained unmatched. CDR3 sequence: CASSRLSGDTGELFF. CDR3 coding DNA: TGCGCCAGCAGTCGCCTTAGCGGGGACACCGGGGAGCTGTTTTTT.

The rearrangement links TRBV11-3 to TRBJ2-2; 8 nucleotides line up with TRBD1. CDR1 and CDR2 (germline): SGHNT, YENEEA. Germline trimming cut 1 base from V and 5 bases from J; bases unmatched to any gene: 9. This CDR3 is 17 amino acids long. CDR3 nucleotide sequence: TGTGCCAGCAGCTTAGCCCTCGACAGGGGTGGAACCGGGGAGCTGTTTTTT. It encodes CASSLALDRGGTGELFF.

CDR3 in amino acids: CASSLSVTNYGYTF. The CDR3 DNA reads TGTGCCAGCAGTTTATCGGTCACTAACTATGGCTACACCTTC. V is TRBV28 and J is TRBJ1-2; no definite D call. This CDR3 spans 14 amino acids. V gave up 1 base and J gave up 0 bases, with 6 bases separating them. The germline V gene has CDR1 MDHEN and CDR2 SYDVKM.

The J gene is TRBJ1-5, the V gene TRBV28; possible D gene TRBD1, 6 bases. CDR3 length equals 14 residues. Trimming pared 7 bases from V and 6 bases from J, leaving 16 bases between. Per germline, CDR1 MDHEN and CDR2 SYDVKM. The CDR3 nucleotides are TGTGCCAGCAAATCGGGGGGGGCGGTTCAGCCCCAGCATTTT. It encodes CASKSGGAVQPQHF. Complete variable domain (other parts from reference TRBV28 and TRBJ1-5): DVKVTQSSRYLVKRTGEKVFLECVQDMDHENMFWYRQDPGLGLRLIYFSYDVKMKEKGDIPEGYSVSREKKERFSLILESASTNQTSMYLCASKSGGAVQPQHFGDGTRLSIL.

The rearrangement uses TRBV28 and TRBJ2-7, with 9 bases aligning to TRBD2. CDR1 is MDHEN and CDR2 is SYDVKM in the germline V gene. With V trimmed by 4 bases and J by 0 bases, 7 bases remained unmatched. The CDR3 contains 16 residues. The CDR3: CASSSSTSGSSYEQYF. DNA for the CDR3: TGTGCCAGCAGTTCATCGACTAGCGGTAGCTCCTACGAGCAGTACTTC. The full variable domain, with the rest looked up from reference TRBV28 and TRBJ2-7, is DVKVTQSSRYLVKRTGEKVFLECVQDMDHENMFWYRQDPGLGLRLIYFSYDVKMKEKGDIPEGYSVSREKKERFSLILESASTNQTSMYLCASSSSTSGSSYEQYFGPGTRLTVT.

The chain recombines TRBV28 with TRBJ2-7; tentative D call: TRBD1 (5 bases). With 5 bases removed from V and 0 bases from J, the gap between germline ends came to 32 bases. Germline CDR1 MDHEN, CDR2 SYDVKM. The CDR3 consists of 21 residues. As DNA, the CDR3 is TGTGCCAGCAGTACCCTACCTCAATGGGGCCCCTTACCTACGAGCTCCTACGAGCAGTACTTC. Its translation is CASSTLPQWGPLPTSSYEQYF.

The chain links TRBV18 to TRBJ2-5; 10 positions match TRBD1. This CDR3 comprises 13 residues. Germline V gene data show CDR1 as KGHSH and CDR2 as LQKENI. J was trimmed by 5 bases and V by 5 bases; bases with no gene match: 2. CDR3 sequence reads: CASSMGQGETQYF. The CDR3 DNA is TGTGCCAGCTCAATGGGACAGGGGGAGACCCAGTACTTC.

V gene TRBV5-1 combines with J gene TRBJ1-1; TRBD1 matches at 7 bases. V gave up 3 bases and J gave up 3 bases; unmatched junction bases: 5. CDR3 length equals 14 residues. Germline values: CDR1 SGHRS, CDR2 YFSETQ. The CDR3 nucleotides are TGCGCCAGCAGCTGGGACAGAGAGGACACTGAAGCTTTCTTT. It specifies CASSWDREDTEAFF.

The chain uses TRBV7-6 and TRBJ2-2; unclear D gene. V was cut by 5 bases and J by 0 bases, with 4 bases left in between. CDR1 is SGHVS, CDR2 FNYEAQ, per germline. The CDR3 has 13 amino acids. The CDR3 coding sequence is TGTGCCAGCAGCGCGGCGAACACCGGGGAGCTGTTTTTT. This translates into CASSAANTGELFF.

The chain links TRBV4-2 to TRBJ2-1; 9 bases map to TRBD2. V was pared by 0 bases and J by 8 bases, with 8 bases of the junction left unmatched. Germline V lookup: CDR1 LGHNA, CDR2 YNFKEQ. This CDR3 has 16 residues. The CDR3 region is CASSQETSSGIYEQFF. CDR3 sequence (DNA): TGTGCCAGCAGCCAAGAGACTTCTAGCGGGATATATGAGCAGTTCTTC.

The chain uses TRBV21-1 and TRBJ2-7; TRBD1, the table's D call, was not compared with the DNA. TRBV21-1 is flagged as a pseudogene. The CDR3 consists of 13 residues. The CDR3 nucleotides are TGTGCCGGACTAGAACGGACAGGGTACGAGCAGTACTTC. Encoded protein: CAGLERTGYEQYF.

The chain is built from TRBV30 and TRBJ1-5; 8 bases line up with TRBD1. The CDR3 consists of 18 residues. CDR1 is GTSNPN, CDR2 SVGIG, per germline (reference sequence). V shed 0 bases and J 0 bases; nucleotides not matched to a gene: 10. The CDR3 region is CAWSVRGTGLISNQPQHF. CDR3 DNA sequence: TGTGCCTGGAGTGTACGCGGGACAGGCTTGATTAGCAATCAGCCCCAGCATTTT. The entire variable domain, with the rest obtained from reference TRBV30 and TRBJ1-5, is as follows: SQTIHQWPATLVQPVGSPLSLECTVEGTSNPNLYWYRQAAGRGLQLLFYSVGIGQISSEVPQNLSASRPQDRQFILSSKKLLLSDSGFYLCAWSVRGTGLISNQPQHFGDGTRLSIL.

This sequence joins TRBV2 and TRBJ2-6, with D perhaps matching TRBD2 (6 bases). CDR1 and CDR2 (germline): SNHLY, FYNNEI. Trimming took off 11 bases at V and 3 bases at J, with 8 bases between the two ends. This CDR3 spans 12 amino acids. This chain's CDR3 is CAGEVGANVLTF. CDR3 coding DNA: TGTGCCGGGGAGGTTGGGGCCAACGTCCTGACTTTC.

In regard to this clone: At one of its ends the junction is not consistent with the germline gene, which may arise from a read error. The chain employs TRBV7-7 and TRBJ2-5; 9 bases agree with TRBD2. Germline V CDR1 and CDR2: SSHAT, FNYEAQ (reference sequence). This CDR3 is built from 16 residues. CDR3 coding DNA: TGTGCTAGCAGCTTAGATTTAGCGGGAGCTGGAGAGACCCAGTACTTC. It encodes CASSLDLAGAGETQYF.

The rearrangement uses TRBV6-1 and TRBJ2-7; D might be TRBD2 (6 bases). The CDR3 runs to 13 residues. V lost 7 bases and J lost 2, with 12 bases in between. Germline-derived CDR1 and CDR2 are MNHNS and SASEGT. The CDR3 nucleotides read TGTGCCAGCAAGATTAGCGGAACCTACGAGCAGTACTTC. Amino acids: CASKISGTYEQYF.

The gene calls are TRBV5-5 and TRBJ2-1, with D perhaps matching TRBD2 (6 bases). The CDR3 length is 13 residues. The germline V gene has CDR1 SGHKS and CDR2 YYEKEE (reference sequence). V was cut by 0 bases and J by 14 bases, with 15 bases left in between. The CDR3, as DNA: TGTGCCAGCAGCTTGGGTTTTCGGGACTCGGAGTTCTTC. Protein product: CASSLGFRDSEFF.

The gene calls are TRBV5-1 and TRBJ1-1; 8 bases are shared with TRBD1. Germline V CDR1 and CDR2: SGHRS, YFSETQ. V trimming: 4 bases; J trimming: 3 bases; junction bases outside the gene matches: 2. The CDR3 runs to 13 residues. CDR3 region: CASSLDRDTEAFF. The CDR3 nucleotides are TGCGCCAGCAGCCTGGACAGGGACACTGAAGCTTTCTTT. Full variable domain (remainder filled in from reference TRBV5-1 and TRBJ1-1): KAGVTQTPRYLIKTRGQQVTLSCSPISGHRSVSWYQQTPGQGLQFLFEYFSETQRNKGNFPGRFSGRQFSNSRSEMNVSTLELGDSALYLCASSLDRDTEAFFGQGTRLTVV.

CDR3 coding DNA: TGCGCCAGCAGTGGGGGCTTAGGGGGTGAGCAGTTCTTC. It translates to CASSGGLGGEQFF. The rearrangement uses TRBV10-2 and TRBJ2-1; tentatively, D is TRBD1 (6 bases). V was clipped by 4 bases and J by 9 bases, with 13 bases between them. CDR3 length: 13 residues. Germline CDR1 WSHSY, CDR2 SAAADI.